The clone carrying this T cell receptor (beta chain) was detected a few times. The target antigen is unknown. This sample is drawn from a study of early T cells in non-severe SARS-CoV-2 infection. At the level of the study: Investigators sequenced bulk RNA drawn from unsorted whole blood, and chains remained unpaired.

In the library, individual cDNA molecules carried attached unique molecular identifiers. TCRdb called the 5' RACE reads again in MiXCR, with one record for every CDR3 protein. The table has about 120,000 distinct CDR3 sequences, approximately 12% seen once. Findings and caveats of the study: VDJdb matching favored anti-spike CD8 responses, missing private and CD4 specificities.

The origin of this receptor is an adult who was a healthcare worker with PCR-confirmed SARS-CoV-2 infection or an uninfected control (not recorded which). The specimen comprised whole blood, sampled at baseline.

The CDR3 coding sequence is TGTGCCAGCAGCCAAGCAGGGGGCCGTGCCAAAAACATTCAGTACTTC. Amino acid sequence: CASSQAGGRAKNIQYF. The chain couples TRBV3-1 to TRBJ2-4, with 8 bases matching TRBD1. From germline, CDR1 is LGHDT and CDR2 YNNKEL (reference sequence). The CDR3 length is 16 residues. V was pared by 1 base and J by 1 base, with 3 bases of the junction left unmatched.